Shown below are 32 T cell receptor beta chains from a single sample sequenced in a study of blood T cell repertoires in COVID-19. The assay was immunoSEQ multiplex PCR, and TCRdb's table has in-frame clones only and misses some. This sample has 140,000 or so clones, with 75% to 90% found just once. The sample was peripheral blood. Receptors were obtained from a man aged 65 to 79 who had recovered from COVID-19.

The CDR3 region is CSVGQGGNEQFF. The CDR3 DNA sequence: TGCAGCGTTGGTCAGGGAGGCAATGAGCAGTTCTTC. The chain recombines TRBV29-1 with TRBJ2-1, with D perhaps matching TRBD2 (6 bases). The CDR3 is made up of 12 amino acids. Trimming took 4 bases from V and 6 from J, leaving 10 bases between them. The germline CDR1 and CDR2 sequences are SQVTM and ANQGSEA.

This chain links TRBV5-6 with TRBJ1-2; TRBD1 matches 8 bases. Germline loops: CDR1 SGHDT, CDR2 YYEEEE. The ends lost 2 bases at V and 4 bases at J; junction bases unmatched: 13. This CDR3 spans 17 amino acids. CDR3 sequence: CASSFTQGARGLYGYTF. The DNA for the CDR3 is TGTGCCAGCAGCTTCACTCAGGGGGCAAGGGGGCTCTATGGCTACACCTTC.

This clone was observed at least ten times. The chain employs TRBV7-8 and TRBJ2-2; 8 bases agree with TRBD1. J was trimmed by 4 bases and V by 5 bases; bases with no gene match: 9. Germline V gene lookup returns CDR1 SGHVS and CDR2 FQNEAQ. The CDR3 loop spans 16 amino acids. The DNA for the CDR3 is TGTGCCAGCAGCCCCCGGACAGGGAGTATCACCGGGGAGCTGTTTTTT. Amino acids: CASSPRTGSITGELFF.

The chain links TRBV10-3 to TRBJ2-3, with TRBD2 identical over 12 bases. This CDR3 spans 16 amino acids. The ends lost 2 bases at V and 4 bases at J; junction bases unmatched: 4. Germline V lookup: CDR1 ENHRY, CDR2 SYGVKD. Here the CDR3 DNA reads TGTGCCATCAGTGAGAGACTAGCGGGAGCTTCAGATACGCAGTATTTT. The encoded protein is CAISERLAGASDTQYF.

The chain uses TRBV27 and TRBJ1-1, with a tentative D call TRBD1 (5 bases). The V gene's germline CDR1 is MNHEY and CDR2 SMNVEV (reference sequence). This CDR3 is built from 16 residues. Trimming removed 3 bases from V and 5 bases from J, with 19 bases in between. The CDR3 spells CASSFSQGGTWTEAFF. For the CDR3, the DNA is TGTGCCAGCAGTTTTTCGCAGGGAGGTACGTGGACTGAAGCTTTCTTT.

The V call is TRBV28, the J call TRBJ2-5, with a weak D call TRBD2 (6 bases). V lost 4 bases and J 5 bases, leaving 14 bases between the germline ends. This CDR3 is built from 14 residues. Looked up from germline, CDR1 is MDHEN and CDR2 is SYDVKM. DNA for the CDR3: TGTGCCAGCAGTTCCCACGGGGGAGTGGAGACCCAGTACTTC. It specifies CASSSHGGVETQYF.

The V call is TRBV30, the J call TRBJ2-1; 11 nucleotides line up with TRBD2. The CDR3 consists of 16 residues. Per the germline V gene, CDR1 is GTSNPN and CDR2 is SVGIG (reference sequence). Germline trimming cut 5 bases from V and 0 bases from J; bases unmatched to any gene: 6. The CDR3 nucleotides are TGTGCCTGGGGAGGGACTAGCGGTAGCTCCTACAATGAGCAGTTCTTC. Amino acids: CAWGGTSGSSYNEQFF.

This sequence joins TRBV2 and TRBJ2-1; 10 bases line up with TRBD2. CDR3 size: 15 residues. Germline CDR1 is SNHLY and CDR2 is FYNNEI. J lost 5 bases, V lost 7 bases, and 8 bases had no gene match. CDR3 DNA: TGTGCCAGCACCTCTGGGACTAGCGAAAACAATGAGCAGTTCTTC. Protein: CASTSGTSENNEQFF.

This sequence joins TRBV20-1 and TRBJ2-1; no clear D gene. V was trimmed by 7 bases and J by 8 bases, leaving 12 bases between them. CDR1 is DFQATT and CDR2 is SNEGSKA in the germline V gene (reference sequence). There are 11 residues in the CDR3. CDR3: CSGFLRYEQFF. CDR3 sequence (DNA): TGCAGTGGTTTCCTACGTTATGAGCAGTTCTTC.

The chain uses TRBV19 and TRBJ2-6, with 14 positions matching TRBD2. The CDR3 contains 19 residues. Germline CDR1 reads LNHDA; CDR2 reads SQIVND (reference sequence). J lost 1 base, V lost 5 bases, and 7 bases had no gene match. The CDR3 region has the DNA TGTGCCAGTAGTTCGGGACTAGCGGGAGTGGTGTCTGGGGCCAACGTCCTGACTTTC. Encoded protein: CASSSGLAGVVSGANVLTF.

In DNA form, the CDR3 reads TGTGCCAGCACTGATAGCGGAGGGTACAATGAGCAGTTCTTC. Translation: CASTDSGGYNEQFF. The V gene is TRBV6-6, the J gene TRBJ2-1; tentative D call: TRBD2 (6 bases). CDR3 size: 14 residues. Germline V gives CDR1 MNHNY, CDR2 SVGAGI (reference sequence). V shed 7 bases and J shed 4 bases, with 14 bases lying between them.

The genes are TRBV6-5 and TRBJ2-3, with D possibly TRBD1 on 5 matching bases. The germline V and J ends were trimmed by 8 bases and 0 bases, with 15 bases remaining between them. The CDR3 covers 15 residues. The germline CDR1 and CDR2 sequences are MNHEY and SVGAGI. The CDR3 coding sequence is TGTGCCAGCGATCTAGGGGCCTCTAGCACAGATACGCAGTATTTT. This encodes CASDLGASSTDTQYF.

This chain uses TRBV12-3 or TRBV12-4 with TRBJ2-7; the D gene is possibly TRBD1 (6 bases). V was shortened by 5 bases and J by 2 bases, with 10 bases between the two germline ends. The CDR3 has 13 residues. This chain's CDR3 is CASSVQGPYEQYF. DNA of the CDR3: TGTGCCAGCAGTGTCCAGGGGCCCTACGAGCAGTACTTC.

The V gene is TRBV7-9, the J gene TRBJ2-4, with TRBD2 as a possible D gene (6 bases). Looked up from germline, CDR1 is SEHNR and CDR2 is FQNEAQ (reference sequence). The CDR3 is 16 residues long. Trimming left V 1 base short and J 4 bases short, with 14 bases between. CDR3 nucleotide sequence: TGTGCCAGCAGCTTAGGGGGAGGAGGGACTAAAAACATTCAGTACTTC. This sequence encodes CASSLGGGGTKNIQYF.

V usage is TRBV5-6 and J usage is TRBJ1-1; D is possibly TRBD1 (5 bases). CDR3 length: 16 residues. Germline V gives CDR1 SGHDT, CDR2 YYEEEE. The germline V and J ends were trimmed by 2 bases and 1 base, with 15 bases remaining between them. The CDR3 here is CASSFTGLRTNTEAFF. In DNA form, the CDR3 reads TGTGCCAGCAGCTTCACGGGACTTAGAACGAACACTGAAGCTTTCTTT.

The chain combines TRBV6-1 with TRBJ2-7; D uncertain. Germline CDR1 and CDR2: MNHNS and SASEGT. V was trimmed by 4 bases and J by 4 bases, leaving 23 bases between them. The CDR3 contains 17 residues. The CDR3, as DNA: TGTGCCAGCAGTGGCGTAGGCAGAGTTCCCGCAGGATACGAGCAGTACTTC. Translating gives CASSGVGRVPAGYEQYF.

The chain employs TRBV2 and TRBJ2-4; 7 nucleotides line up with TRBD2. Germline values: CDR1 SNHLY, CDR2 FYNNEI. The CDR3 covers 16 residues. The ends lost 8 bases at V and 0 bases at J; junction bases unmatched: 10. The CDR3 region is CASQTTSDLAKNIQYF. The DNA of the CDR3 is TGTGCCAGCCAAACCACTAGCGACCTAGCCAAAAACATTCAGTACTTC.

The chain combines TRBV11-2 with TRBJ2-5; no reliable D call. CDR1 SGHAT and CDR2 FQNNGV come from the germline V gene. The CDR3 spans 13 residues. Trimming left V 3 bases short and J 5 bases short, with 10 bases between. The CDR3 loop is CASSLVDGETQYF. CDR3 nucleotides: TGTGCCAGCAGCTTGGTAGACGGGGAGACCCAGTACTTC.

This chain uses TRBV7-8 with TRBJ2-2; 9 positions agree with TRBD1. With V trimmed by 5 bases and J by 6 bases, 7 bases remained unmatched. Germline CDR1 and CDR2: SGHVS and FQNEAQ. The CDR3 sequence is 15 residues long. The CDR3 protein is CASSAGTGKAGELFF. The DNA for the CDR3 is TGTGCCAGCAGCGCCGGGACAGGGAAGGCCGGGGAGCTGTTTTTT.

The chain uses TRBV10-2 and TRBJ2-7; maybe TRBD2 (5 bases). In germline, CDR1 is WSHSY, CDR2 SAAADI. This CDR3 region has 16 residues. V shed 7 bases and J shed 2 bases, with 21 bases lying between them. DNA of the CDR3: TGCGCCAGCACTAGATCCCCCGAGGGTAGGGCCTACGAGCAGTACTTC. Its protein is CASTRSPEGRAYEQYF.

This rearrangement joins TRBV6-2 or TRBV6-3 to TRBJ1-1; D uncertain. Trimming removed 6 bases at V and 7 bases at J, with 12 bases between. Germline CDR1 reads MNHEY; CDR2 reads SVGEGT. The CDR3 extends over 12 amino acids. CDR3 sequence reads: CASSPAEYEAFF. Written as DNA, the CDR3 is TGTGCCAGCAGCCCGGCGGAATATGAAGCTTTCTTT.

This chain joins TRBV7-3 and TRBJ2-3, with TRBD2 matching over 12 bases. V shed 3 bases and J 5 bases; nucleotides not matched to a gene: 0. CDR1 SGHTA and CDR2 FQGTGA come from the germline V gene. The CDR3 has 14 residues. Here the CDR3 DNA reads TGTGCCAGCAGCTTGGGACTAGCGGGAGATACGCAGTATTTT. Encoded protein: CASSLGLAGDTQYF.

J is TRBJ1-5 and V is TRBV4-1, with a weak D call TRBD1 (5 bases). V lost 3 bases and J lost 2, with 11 bases in between. Germline CDR1 and CDR2: MGHRA and YSYEKL. This CDR3 has 15 residues. CDR3 amino acids: CASSHNDRGNQPQHF. CDR3 in DNA: TGCGCCAGCAGCCACAACGACAGAGGCAATCAGCCCCAGCATTTT.

The chain uses TRBV5-1 and TRBJ2-7, with TRBD2 matching over 9 bases. Germline CDR1 and CDR2: SGHRS and YFSETQ. With V trimmed by 5 bases and J by 6 bases, 12 bases remained unmatched. This CDR3 is built from 15 residues. The CDR3 region has the DNA TGCGCCAGCAGTCCGATTGCGGGAGGGCCGGCCGAGCAGTACTTC. Encoded protein: CASSPIAGGPAEQYF. Full variable domain (remainder filled in from reference TRBV5-1 and TRBJ2-7): KAGVTQTPRYLIKTRGQQVTLSCSPISGHRSVSWYQQTPGQGLQFLFEYFSETQRNKGNFPGRFSGRQFSNSRSEMNVSTLELGDSALYLCASSPIAGGPAEQYFGPGTRLTVT.

The rearrangement joins TRBV11-2 to TRBJ1-1, with TRBD1 matching 7 bases. The trim removed 4 bases at V and 2 bases at J, leaving 10 bases unmatched. CDR3 length equals 16 residues. Germline lookup yields CDR1 SGHAT and CDR2 FQNNGV. The CDR3 DNA reads TGTGCCAGCAGCTCATCAGACAGGGCCGGTAACACTGAAGCTTTCTTT. Protein: CASSSSDRAGNTEAFF.

The chain employs TRBV5-4 and TRBJ2-7; no definite D call. The length of the CDR3 is 11 residues. In germline, CDR1 is SGHNT, CDR2 YYREEE (reference sequence). The germline V and J ends were trimmed by 2 bases and 7 bases, with 7 bases remaining between them. CDR3 sequence (DNA): TGTGCCAGCAGCTTAACCGGGGAGCAGTACTTC. Translated, it gives CASSLTGEQYF.

The chain carries TRBV4-1 and TRBJ1-5; TRBD1 aligns across 9 bases. The trim removed 4 bases at V and 4 bases at J, leaving 5 bases unmatched. The germline gives CDR1 MGHRA, CDR2 YSYEKL. The CDR3 has 15 amino acids. CDR3 sequence: CASSPQDRGNQPQHF. CDR3 coding DNA: TGCGCCAGCAGCCCCCAGGACAGGGGTAATCAGCCCCAGCATTTT.

J is TRBJ2-1 and V is TRBV6-5; weak D call: TRBD2 (6 bases). Germline V gives CDR1 MNHEY, CDR2 SVGAGI. The V end lost 0 bases, the J end lost 8 bases, and 11 bases lay between the germline ends. CDR3 length: 14 amino acids. CDR3 region: CASSYSRDPYEQFF. As DNA, the CDR3 is TGTGCCAGCAGTTACTCGCGGGATCCCTATGAGCAGTTCTTC.

V usage is TRBV7-9 and J usage is TRBJ2-1, with a tentative D call TRBD2 (6 bases). Trimming left V 5 bases short and J 2 bases short, with 10 bases between. From germline, CDR1 is SEHNR and CDR2 FQNEAQ (reference sequence). The length of the CDR3 is 14 residues. The CDR3 loop is CASSPGGTYNEQFF. CDR3 in DNA: TGTGCCAGCAGCCCTGGGGGGACCTACAATGAGCAGTTCTTC.

The chain's CDR3 is CASSYGAGTNEKLFF. CDR3 DNA: TGTGCCAGCAGTTACGGTGCAGGAACTAATGAAAAACTGTTTTTT. The genes are TRBV6-5 and TRBJ1-4, with D hard to call. Germline V gene lookup returns CDR1 MNHEY and CDR2 SVGAGI. V was trimmed by 2 bases and J by 1 base, leaving 8 bases between them. This CDR3 has 15 residues.

The chain employs TRBV6-5 and TRBJ1-1; D is uncertain. Trimming removed 8 bases at V and 0 bases at J, with 10 bases between. The CDR3 runs 13 residues. Germline CDR1 is MNHEY and CDR2 is SVGAGI. The CDR3 nucleotides read TGTGCCAGCTGGAACGGAGTGAACACTGAAGCTTTCTTT. It yields the protein CASWNGVNTEAFF.

CDR3 coding DNA: TGTGCCAGCAGCTACACAGGGTTGGCCTACGAGCAGTACTTC. It is translated as CASSYTGLAYEQYF. V usage is TRBV7-9 and J usage is TRBJ2-7; TRBD1 might be the D (6 bases). Trimming left V 4 bases short and J 2 bases short, with 12 bases between. The CDR3 extends over 14 amino acids. CDR1 is SEHNR, CDR2 FQNEAQ, per germline (reference sequence). Combining the CDR3 with reference TRBV7-9 and TRBJ2-7 gives the whole variable domain DTGVSQNPRHKITKRGQNVTFRCDPISEHNRLYWYRQTLGQGPEFLTYFQNEAQLEKSRLLSDRFSAERPKGSFSTLEIQRTEQGDSAMYLCASSYTGLAYEQYFGPGTRLTVT.